The sequence of this T cell receptor beta chain was determined in a study of blood T cell repertoires in COVID-19. The overall study: From T cells, B-cell-depleted T cells, or PBMCs came the material, which was cDNA or gDNA.

Recruited during active infection, patients (from Seattle) were subsequently followed longitudinally. Authors' methods: Reference gene primer amplification gave nucleated cell count estimates. The repertoire was sequenced with immunoSEQ multiplex PCR; TCRdb's copy has only in-frame clones and lacks some. Clonal size and the V and J genes are those of that table, whereas D and trimming came from the DNA. This table holds a few hundred thousand clones, around 87% found once. Trimming cost V 3 bases and J 4 bases; bases outside gene matches: 3. CDR3 length: 13 residues. CDR1 and CDR2 (germline): MNHEY, SMNVEV (reference sequence).

The sequence was collected from a young woman with COVID-19, enrolled during active disease. The sample was peripheral blood. This rearrangement joins TRBV27 to TRBJ2-7, with TRBD1 matching over 7 bases. This CDR3 is CASSFGTAYEQYF. The CDR3 coding sequence is TGTGCCAGCAGTTTTGGGACAGCTTACGAGCAGTACTTC.